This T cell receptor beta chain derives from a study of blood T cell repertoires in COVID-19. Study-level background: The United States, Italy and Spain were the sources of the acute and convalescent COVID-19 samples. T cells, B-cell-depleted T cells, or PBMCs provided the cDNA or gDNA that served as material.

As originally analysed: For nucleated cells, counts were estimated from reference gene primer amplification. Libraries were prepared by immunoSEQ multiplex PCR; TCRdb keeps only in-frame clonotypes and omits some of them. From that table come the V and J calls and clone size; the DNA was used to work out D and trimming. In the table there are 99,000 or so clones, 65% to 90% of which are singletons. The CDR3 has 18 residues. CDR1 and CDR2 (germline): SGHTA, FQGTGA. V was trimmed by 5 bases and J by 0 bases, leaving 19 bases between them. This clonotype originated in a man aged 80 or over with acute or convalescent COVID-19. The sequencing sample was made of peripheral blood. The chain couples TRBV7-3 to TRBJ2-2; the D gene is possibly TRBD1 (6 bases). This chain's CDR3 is CASSRTGQSITNTGELFF. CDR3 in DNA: TGTGCCAGCAGCCGGACCGGACAGTCCATTACGAACACCGGGGAGCTGTTTTTT.